A selection of T cell receptor beta chains follows, all from one sample in a study of blood T cells in healthy people across ages. TCRdb reprocessed the 5' RACE reads via MiXCR and lists one record per CDR3 protein. The table has about 930,000 distinct CDR3 sequences, 25% to 35% seen once. These data also formed part of another study, on T cells of mothers and their children.

Sequencing used blood. The receptors here all came from a woman between 40 and 55 years old in good health. Each CDR3 is given with its conserved first and last residue.

v_call	j_call	cdr3_aa
TRBV20-1	TRBJ1-5	CSASRTGVNQPQHF
TRBV20-1	TRBJ1-2	CSTRDTSRGIGGYTF
TRBV24-1	TRBJ1-5	CATSERTGRSNQPQHF
TRBV4-2	TRBJ2-5	CASSHAGGQETQYF
TRBV13	TRBJ2-1	CASSPQKTSGGAYEQFF
TRBV20-1	TRBJ2-7	CSASGGPAYEQYF
TRBV28	TRBJ2-7	CASSSRQGRNEQYF
TRBV7-2	TRBJ2-3	CASSLGAADTQYF
TRBV5-1	TRBJ2-7	CASSLAPGQQYEQYF
TRBV4-1	TRBJ2-5	CASSQAGETQCF
TRBV20-1	TRBJ2-7	CSASKRSGTGVSEQYF
TRBV11-2	TRBJ2-1	CASSWGQGPDEQFF
TRBV27	TRBJ2-7	CASSLRVYNEQYF
TRBV29-1	TRBJ1-1	CSVEGQGAEAFF
TRBV4-3	TRBJ2-3	CANSQDWAGGSTDTQYF
TRBV20-1	TRBJ2-5	CSASRDSAGGPRETQYF
TRBV5-1	TRBJ2-7	CASSVGTGLSYEQYF
TRBV5-1	TRBJ1-1	CASSRSPGQNTEAFF
TRBV20-1	TRBJ1-2	CSARESSMDYGYTF
TRBV5-1	TRBJ1-2	CASSLRRQEPYTF
TRBV5-1	TRBJ2-5	CASRTSWGINEQYF
TRBV7-9	TRBJ1-1	CASSLGDINTEAFF
TRBV11-2	TRBJ2-7	CASSLGGPGLAGGRSSHNEQYF
TRBV29-1	TRBJ2-7	CSVLAGGSGYEQYF
TRBV29-1	TRBJ2-5	CSGRGAETQYF
TRBV12-3/TRBV12-4	TRBJ2-5	CASSDPGGAEETQYF
TRBV10-3	TRBJ2-1	CAISSGTDVFNEQFF
TRBV3-1	TRBJ1-4	CASSQDFPGTTTNEKLFF
TRBV28	TRBJ2-7	CASSVIGTSATYEQYF
TRBV2	TRBJ2-7	CASTRMNGYERYF
TRBV20-1	TRBJ1-2	CSARRSCNGYTF
TRBV6-6	TRBJ1-5	CASSYSGWEQPQHF
TRBV7-6	NA	CAGSFRDTYTETQYF
TRBV12-5	TRBJ2-2	CASGLISGARNTGELFF
TRBV6-6	TRBJ1-4	CASSPPEKKLFF
TRBV11-2	TRBJ2-3	CASSLESGGERDTQYF
TRBV7-2	TRBJ2-7	CASSFPGTGIHEQYF
TRBV5-1	TRBJ1-1	CASSLVRLDIMNTEAFF
TRBV11-2	TRBJ2-1	CASSYVRGGRGNEQFF
TRBV12-3/TRBV12-4	TRBJ1-5	CASSLGYRQGAGQPQHF